This T cell receptor beta chain was obtained from a study of cytomegalovirus exposure and HLA in healthy donors. PCR amplification relied on 60 Vbeta primers (plus 13 Jbeta primers). Using immunoSEQ multiplex PCR, the repertoire was profiled, and TCRdb retains in-frame clones only, with some absent. The sample records about 130,000 clones, around 78% being singletons. The V gene end was trimmed by 6 bases and the J gene end by 3 bases; junction bases not matched to a gene: 3. From germline, CDR1 is KGHSH and CDR2 LQKENI. CDR3 length: 14 amino acids. Specimen: PBMCs. The source of this sequence is a man aged 60 to 75 in good health and CMV-seropositive. The V call is TRBV18, the J call TRBJ1-1; TRBD1 agrees at 11 bases. The CDR3 nucleotides are TGTGCCAGCTCCCTGGGACAGGGGGACACTGAAGCTTTCTTT. It translates to CASSLGQGDTEAFF.